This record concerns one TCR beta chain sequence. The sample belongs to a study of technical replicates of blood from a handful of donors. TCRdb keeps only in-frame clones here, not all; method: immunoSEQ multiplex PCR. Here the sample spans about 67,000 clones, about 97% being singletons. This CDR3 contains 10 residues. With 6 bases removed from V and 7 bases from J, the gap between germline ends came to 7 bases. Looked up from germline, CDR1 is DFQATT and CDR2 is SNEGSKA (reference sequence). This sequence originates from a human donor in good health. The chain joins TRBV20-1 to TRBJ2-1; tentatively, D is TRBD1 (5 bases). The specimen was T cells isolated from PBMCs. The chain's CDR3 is CSAPGNEQFF. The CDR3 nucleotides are TGCAGTGCCCCAGGGAATGAGCAGTTCTTC.